This T cell receptor (beta chain) stems from a study of T cell changes during pregnancy in multiple sclerosis. This CDR3 is built from 16 residues. CDR1 and CDR2 (germline): SGHTA, FQGNSA. V dropped 1 base and J dropped 3 bases, with 15 bases sitting between them. Libraries were prepared by immunoSEQ multiplex PCR; TCRdb keeps only in-frame clonotypes and omits some of them. This sample yields tens of thousands of clones, of which around 92% are seen a single time; roughly 1.7% belongs to the top ten. The receptor was isolated from a female donor in good health, enrolled as a control in a pregnancy study. The chain links TRBV7-2 to TRBJ1-2, with D possibly TRBD1 on 5 matching bases. The source was peripheral blood, collected after pregnancy. DNA of the CDR3: TGTGCCAGCAGCTTAGGAGGAGGGGCCGGCCACTATGGCTACACCTTC. This gives the protein CASSLGGGAGHYGYTF.